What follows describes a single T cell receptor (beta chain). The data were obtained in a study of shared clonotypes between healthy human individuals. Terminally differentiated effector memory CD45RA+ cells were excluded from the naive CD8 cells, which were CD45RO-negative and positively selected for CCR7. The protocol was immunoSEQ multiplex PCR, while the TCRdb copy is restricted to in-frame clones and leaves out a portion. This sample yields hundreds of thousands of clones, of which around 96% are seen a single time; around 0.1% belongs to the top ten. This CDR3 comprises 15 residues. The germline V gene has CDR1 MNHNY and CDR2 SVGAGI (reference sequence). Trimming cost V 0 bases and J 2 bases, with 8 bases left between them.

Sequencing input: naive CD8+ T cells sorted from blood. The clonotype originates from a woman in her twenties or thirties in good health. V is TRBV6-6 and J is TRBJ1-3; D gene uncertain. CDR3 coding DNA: TGTGCCAGCAGTTACTCTGGAGAAACTGGAAACACCATATATTTT. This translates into CASSYSGETGNTIYF.